Shown below are 22 T cell receptor beta chains from a single sample sequenced in a study of T-cell reconstitution after alpha-beta-depleted transplantation in children. Molecular barcoding with unique molecular identifiers was used for the TCRbeta library. TCRdb reanalysed the PCR reads using MiXCR and keeps one entry per CDR3 protein. The sample has about 150,000 distinct CDR3 sequences; more than 9.5% are singletons. Specimen: PBMCs, collected before TCRalphabeta/CD19-depleted stem cell transplant. The origin of the receptors is a boy younger than 10 with acute myeloid leukemia, due to receive a stem cell transplant.

As regards this clonotype: A much bigger clone sits one base away, suggesting this may be a read error. The chain links TRBV14 to TRBJ1-4, with D maybe TRBD1 (5 bases). The CDR3 length is 17 residues. V lost 3 bases, J lost 0 bases, and 14 bases lay in between. Per the germline V gene, CDR1 is SGHDN and CDR2 is FVKESK. CDR3 sequence reads: CASSHDGGSATNEKLFF. The CDR3 DNA reads as TGTGCCAGCAGCCACGACGGGGGGAGTGCAACTAATGAAAAACTGTTTTTT.

This clonotype was seen many times. V and J are TRBV3-1 and TRBJ2-1, with D unclear. The germline V gene has CDR1 LGHDT and CDR2 YNNKEL (reference sequence). The CDR3 totals 15 residues. V shed 0 bases and J shed 4 bases, with 10 bases lying between them. As DNA, the CDR3 is TGTGCCAGCAGCCAAGAAAGCGACGGTTACAATGAGCAGTTCTTC. Translated: CASSQESDGYNEQFF.

This rearrangement joins TRBV13 to TRBJ1-2, with 10 bases identical to TRBD1. Unmatched junction bases numbered 8, after V lost 4 bases and J lost 3 bases. Germline-derived CDR1 and CDR2 are PRHDT and FYEKMQ (reference sequence). This CDR3 comprises 16 residues. The CDR3 nucleotides read TGTGCCAGCAGCTGGGGGACAGGGGAAGTCGACTATGGCTACACCTTC. This encodes CASSWGTGEVDYGYTF.

This clonotype was recorded at least ten times. V usage is TRBV20-1 and J usage is TRBJ2-1; D gene uncertain. This CDR3 has 12 residues. Germline V gene lookup returns CDR1 DFQATT and CDR2 SNEGSKA (reference sequence). V was pared by 5 bases and J by 0 bases, with 5 bases between. The CDR3 here is CSAQSSYNEQFF. The CDR3 nucleotides read TGCAGTGCTCAGAGCTCCTACAATGAGCAGTTCTTC.

The table lists this clonotype with many counts. V is TRBV20-1 and J is TRBJ2-5; 7 bases agree with TRBD2. The CDR3 runs to 12 residues. The germline V gene encodes CDR1 DFQATT and CDR2 SNEGSKA (reference sequence). V dropped 4 bases and J dropped 5; count of bases not matched to a gene: 4. Here the CDR3 DNA reads TGCAGTGCTATTGAAGCGGGGGAGACCCAGTACTTC. Amino acids: CSAIEAGETQYF.

This clonotype was seen at least ten times. In DNA form, the CDR3 reads TGTGCCAGCAGCTTCCGGACAGGGGACTACGAGCAGTACTTC. It is translated as CASSFRTGDYEQYF. The chain has TRBV7-2 and TRBJ2-7; 9 nucleotides align to TRBD1. The CDR3 is made up of 14 amino acids. Germline CDR1 and CDR2: SGHTA and FQGNSA. V gave up 3 bases and J gave up 3 bases; unmatched junction bases: 3.

A word on this clonotype: This may come from a read error, since a much larger clone is one base off. V is TRBV5-1 and J is TRBJ1-1; TRBD1 aligns across 7 bases. Germline lookup yields CDR1 SGHRS and CDR2 YFSETQ. The CDR3 is made up of 14 amino acids. J was trimmed by 4 bases and V by 7 bases; bases with no gene match: 10. In nucleotides, the CDR3 is TGCGCCAGCCGAACAGGGGATGATGGCACTGAAGCTTTCTTT. Its translation: CASRTGDDGTEAFF.

This clonotype was recorded at least ten times. The J gene is TRBJ1-5, the V gene TRBV12-3 or TRBV12-4, with D perhaps matching TRBD1 (5 bases). Trimming shortened V by 5 bases and J by 4 bases, and 18 bases separated the two germline ends. The CDR3 sequence is 16 residues long. The CDR3 sequence: CASSPVEGKGNQPQHF. DNA for the CDR3: TGTGCCAGCAGTCCGGTAGAAGGGAAGGGGAATCAGCCCCAGCATTTT.

The sample holds many counts of this clonotype. The chain recombines TRBV5-1 with TRBJ1-3; D possibly corresponds to TRBD1 (6 bases). Trimming removed 4 bases from V and 2 bases from J, with 10 bases in between. This CDR3 has 14 residues. Germline V gene sequence: CDR1 SGHRS, CDR2 YFSETQ. As DNA, the CDR3 is TGCGCCAGCAGCGGGGGCTCTGCTGGAAACACCATATATTTT. Translating gives CASSGGSAGNTIYF. Combining the CDR3 with reference TRBV5-1 and TRBJ1-3 gives the whole variable domain KAGVTQTPRYLIKTRGQQVTLSCSPISGHRSVSWYQQTPGQGLQFLFEYFSETQRNKGNFPGRFSGRQFSNSRSEMNVSTLELGDSALYLCASSGGSAGNTIYFGEGSWLTVV.

This clonotype was detected ten times or more. The rearrangement joins TRBV12-3 or TRBV12-4 to TRBJ2-5; D is perhaps TRBD2 (5 bases). Trimming took 6 bases from V and 2 from J, leaving 10 bases between them. CDR3 size: 13 residues. CDR3 sequence: CASRPGLQETQYF. The CDR3 region has the DNA TGTGCCAGCAGGCCAGGACTGCAAGAGACCCAGTACTTC.

The rearrangement joins TRBV12-3 or TRBV12-4 to TRBJ2-3; 14 nucleotides align to TRBD2. V gave up 10 bases and J gave up 2 bases; unmatched junction bases: 17. There are 19 residues in the CDR3. CDR3 DNA: TGTGCCATCTGTTCCCGGGGACTAGCGGGGGACCCTAACACAGATACGCAGTATTTT. As protein: CAICSRGLAGDPNTDTQYF.

The sample holds many counts of this clonotype. This sequence joins TRBV28 and TRBJ2-7; 10 bases map to TRBD1. The trim removed 5 bases at V and 2 bases at J, leaving 6 bases unmatched. CDR1 and CDR2 (germline): MDHEN, SYDVKM. The CDR3 covers 15 residues. CDR3 bases: TGTGCCAGCAGTCTAGGACAGGGGGACGCCTACGAGCAGTACGTC. Protein product: CASSLGQGDAYEQYV.

This clonotype has a handful of counts. This chain connects TRBV7-2 to TRBJ2-1, with D perhaps given as TRBD1 or TRBD2 (5 bases each). The CDR3 is 11 amino acids. Per the germline V gene, CDR1 is SGHTA and CDR2 is FQGNSA. The V gene lost 3 bases and the J gene lost 12 bases, with 9 bases spanning the gap. The CDR3 DNA sequence: TGTGCCAGCAGCTTGGGGGACCCGCAGTTCTTC. Amino acids: CASSLGDPQFF. The full variable domain, completed using reference TRBV7-2 and TRBJ2-1, is GAGVSQSPSNKVTEKGKDVELRCDPISGHTALYWYRQSLGQGLEFLIYFQGNSAPDKSGLPSDRFSAERTGGSVSTLTIQRTQQEDSAVYLCASSLGDPQFFGPGTRLTVL.

This clonotype was found a few times. This chain links TRBV6-1 with TRBJ1-1; 8 bases are shared with TRBD1. V lost 6 bases, J lost 3 bases, and 6 bases stayed unmatched. The length of the CDR3 is 14 residues. The germline gives CDR1 MNHNS, CDR2 SASEGT. The CDR3 DNA reads TGTGCCAGCAGGGCCGACAGGGGTTACACTGAAGCTTTCTTT. Encoded protein: CASRADRGYTEAFF.

This clonotype was found many times. The V call is TRBV12-3 or TRBV12-4, the J call TRBJ2-1; either TRBD1 or TRBD2 may supply D (6 bases each). Trimming removed 8 bases from V and 4 bases from J, with 15 bases in between. The CDR3 consists of 14 residues. DNA of the CDR3: TGTGCCAGCTCCCCGGGGGCCCAATACAATGAGCAGTTCTTC. The encoded protein is CASSPGAQYNEQFF.

This clonotype occurred many times. The CDR3 nucleotides read TGTGCCAGCGTCTTGGTAGATACGCAGTATTTT. The encoded protein is CASVLVDTQYF. The gene calls are TRBV12-3 or TRBV12-4 and TRBJ2-3; no firm D call. Trimming removed 8 bases at V and 5 bases at J, with 8 bases between. The CDR3 has 11 amino acids.

This clonotype appeared many times. The chain carries TRBV3-1 and TRBJ2-2; TRBD2 matches at 10 bases. With V trimmed by 3 bases and J by 3 bases, 7 bases remained unmatched. CDR3 size: 17 residues. Germline lookup yields CDR1 LGHDT and CDR2 YNNKEL (reference sequence). In DNA, the CDR3 is TGTGCCAGCAGCCATTTCACTAGCGGGGCCTACACCGGGGAGCTGTTTTTT. This gives the protein CASSHFTSGAYTGELFF.

The V call is TRBV7-3, the J call TRBJ2-1; D is unresolved. This CDR3 spans 14 amino acids. Trimming pared 6 bases from V and 7 bases from J, leaving 16 bases between. The germline CDR1 and CDR2 sequences are SGHTA and FQGTGA. The CDR3 nucleotides read TGTGCCAGCAGGCCGTCGGTAGGATCGAATGAGCAGTTCTTC. Its translation is CASRPSVGSNEQFF. Drawing the rest from reference TRBV7-3 and TRBJ2-1, the complete variable domain is GAGVSQTPSNKVTEKGKYVELRCDPISGHTALYWYRQSLGQGPEFLIYFQGTGAADDSGLPNDRFFAVRPEGSVSTLKIQRTERGDSAVYLCASRPSVGSNEQFFGPGTRLTVL.

At least ten counts were recorded for this clonotype. Here the CDR3 DNA reads TGCGCCAGCAGCGGCCGGGACAGGGGAGAGAGGTCCTACAATGAGCAGTTCTTC. As protein: CASSGRDRGERSYNEQFF. The J gene is TRBJ2-1, the V gene TRBV5-1, with 10 bases lining up with TRBD1. The CDR3 loop spans 18 amino acids. Germline V lookup: CDR1 SGHRS, CDR2 YFSETQ. V gave up 4 bases and J gave up 1 base; unmatched junction bases: 11.

This clonotype has ten or more counts. CDR3 DNA: TGCGCCAGCAGCGGACTAGCGGGGGGGGAGTTCTTC. It codes for CASSGLAGGEFF. The V and J genes are TRBV5-1 and TRBJ2-1, with 15 bases aligning to TRBD2. V shed 4 bases, J shed 14 bases, and the junction held 1 base outside the gene matches. Germline assignment: CDR1 SGHRS and CDR2 YFSETQ. This CDR3 contains 12 residues.

A remark on this clonotype: This could be a read error, since a much larger clone is one nucleotide away. The chain couples TRBV20-1 to TRBJ1-2, with 8 bases matching TRBD1. The CDR3 has 15 residues. Germline V lookup: CDR1 DFQATT, CDR2 SNEGSKA (reference sequence). The CDR3: CSAPRTGRPNYGDTF. The CDR3 region has the DNA TGCAGTGCACCCCGGACAGGGCGTCCTAACTATGGCGACACCTTC.

The chain has TRBV12-2 and TRBJ2-7; the DNA was not compared with TRBD1, the D call given in the table. TRBV12-2 is recorded as a pseudogene. The CDR3 spans 15 residues. The CDR3 region has the DNA TGTGCAAGTCGTTCGACCCGGGACAGCTCCTACGAGCAGTACTTC. This translates into CASRSTRDSSYEQYF.